The 18 T cell receptor beta chains reported below all come from one sample, sequenced in a study of cytomegalovirus exposure and HLA in healthy donors listed by TCRdb under 2017. Receptors were amplified or captured by the immunoSEQ multiplex PCR assay. A mixture of 60 forward primers for TCR Vbeta segments and 13 reverse primers for TCR Jbeta segments was used in the multiplex PCR. In TCRdb, the immuneACCESS table is reduced to in-frame sequences with V and J assigned. These tables do not hold every clone; where another copy was compared, an unresolved V gene accounts for under half, and the others remain unexplained. In this sample the table shows 95,000 to 130,000 clones, 55% to 75% of which occur a single time. The ten largest account for just under 9.5% of the sample. The sequenced sample was PBMCs. The receptor source for this set is a middle-aged woman in good health and CMV-seropositive.

In this sample, this clone turned up a few times. CDR3 in amino acids: CATRRQGVGEQYF. The CDR3, as DNA: TGTGCCACCAGAAGACAGGGGGTGGGGGAGCAGTACTTC. The V gene is TRBV15, the J gene TRBJ2-5; 9 nucleotides align to TRBD1. Losses at the gene ends were 6 bases for V and 11 bases for J; bases not matched to a gene: 10. The CDR3 contains 13 residues. CDR1 LNHNV and CDR2 YYDKDF come from the germline V gene (reference sequence).

The genes are TRBV6-6 and TRBJ2-1, with D possibly being TRBD2 (5 bases). Germline V lookup: CDR1 MNHNY, CDR2 SVGAGI (reference sequence). V lost 3 bases to trimming and J lost 0 bases, with 12 bases between them. This CDR3 has 16 residues. The CDR3 is CASSYGKRTSYNEQFF. For the CDR3, the DNA is TGTGCCAGCAGTTATGGGAAGCGGACCTCCTACAATGAGCAGTTCTTC.

The rearrangement links TRBV19 to TRBJ2-3; 10 bases align to TRBD2. The CDR3 spans 15 residues. Per the germline V gene, CDR1 is LNHDA and CDR2 is SQIVND (reference sequence). V dropped 6 bases and J dropped 1; count of bases not matched to a gene: 4. The CDR3 is CASRFGTSGTDTQYF. The CDR3 DNA follows: TGTGCCAGTAGGTTCGGGACTAGCGGCACAGATACGCAGTATTTT.

The V and J genes are TRBV7-9 and TRBJ2-3; D perhaps matches TRBD2 (5 bases). The V gene's germline CDR1 is SEHNR and CDR2 FQNEAQ (reference sequence). V was cut by 5 bases and J by 0 bases, with 12 bases left in between. The CDR3 consists of 15 residues. CDR3 nucleotide sequence: TGTGCCAGCAGCCAAACGGGGTCTAGCACAGATACGCAGTATTTT. Protein product: CASSQTGSSTDTQYF. Complete variable domain (other parts from reference TRBV7-9 and TRBJ2-3): DTGVSQNPRHKITKRGQNVTFRCDPISEHNRLYWYRQTLGQGPEFLTYFQNEAQLEKSRLLSDRFSAERPKGSFSTLEIQRTEQGDSAMYLCASSQTGSSTDTQYFGPGTRLTVL.

V gene TRBV6-5 combines with J gene TRBJ2-1; TRBD2 matches at 11 bases. The trim removed 5 bases at V and 7 bases at J, leaving 7 bases unmatched. The CDR3 loop spans 15 amino acids. The germline gives CDR1 MNHEY, CDR2 SVGAGI. This chain's CDR3 is CASSPLAGGVNEQFF. The CDR3 DNA follows: TGTGCCAGCAGTCCTCTAGCGGGAGGTGTTAATGAGCAGTTCTTC.

This clone appeared a few times. The chain's CDR3 is CASSLAPPGMNTGELFF. The CDR3 coding sequence is TGTGCCAGTAGTTTGGCCCCTCCGGGTATGAACACCGGGGAGCTGTTTTTT. V usage is TRBV19 and J usage is TRBJ2-2; the D is unclear. Germline-derived CDR1 and CDR2 are LNHDA and SQIVND (reference sequence). Between the trimmed V and J ends, which lost 5 bases and 1 base, there was a span of 17 bases. This CDR3 is built from 17 residues.

The J gene is TRBJ2-7, the V gene TRBV4-1, with a possible D match to TRBD2 (5 bases). Germline V CDR1 and CDR2: MGHRA, YSYEKL. The CDR3 runs 16 residues. Trimming stripped 1 base from V and 0 bases from J, with 13 bases between. The CDR3 here is CASSQGSGGFSYEQYF. In nucleotides, the CDR3 is TGCGCCAGCAGCCAAGGATCAGGCGGGTTCTCCTACGAGCAGTACTTC.

This clone was detected a few times. This chain joins TRBV18 and TRBJ2-1, with D possibly being TRBD1 (6 bases). CDR1 KGHSH and CDR2 LQKENI come from the germline V gene. CDR3 length equals 15 residues. V lost 5 bases to trimming and J lost 4 bases, with 15 bases between them. The CDR3 sequence: CASSLQGVGYNEQFF. The CDR3 DNA reads TGTGCCAGCTCATTACAGGGAGTGGGGTACAATGAGCAGTTCTTC.

This chain connects TRBV15 to TRBJ2-1; D is unclear. V lost 8 bases to trimming and J lost 2 bases, with 13 bases between them. Germline CDR1 and CDR2: LNHNV and YYDKDF (reference sequence). The CDR3 covers 14 residues. CDR3 region: CATRKAAPYNEQFF. The CDR3 DNA reads TGTGCCACCCGCAAGGCGGCTCCCTACAATGAGCAGTTCTTC. Full variable domain (rest looked up from reference TRBV15 and TRBJ2-1): DAMVIQNPRYQVTQFGKPVTLSCSQTLNHNVMYWYQQKSSQAPKLLFHYYDKDFNNEADTPDNFQSRRPNTSFCFLDIRSPGLGDTAMYLCATRKAAPYNEQFFGPGTRLTVL.

The V call is TRBV18, the J call TRBJ1-1; D is unresolved. The CDR3 is made up of 15 amino acids. V shed 2 bases and J shed 0 bases, with 10 bases lying between them. Germline values: CDR1 KGHSH, CDR2 LQKENI. The CDR3 spells CASSPYEEMNTEAFF. The CDR3 DNA is TGTGCCAGCTCACCATATGAGGAGATGAACACTGAAGCTTTCTTT.

This clone appeared a few times. CDR3 in DNA: TGTGCCAGCAGCGTAGTAGGTAGCGGGACCTCCGAGCAGTACTTC. Its translation: CASSVVGSGTSEQYF. This chain connects TRBV9 to TRBJ2-7; 8 positions match TRBD2. V was clipped by 0 bases and J by 6 bases; unmatched bases: 8. The germline V gene has CDR1 SGDLS and CDR2 YYNGEE. This CDR3 spans 15 amino acids.

The rearrangement uses TRBV9 and TRBJ1-1, with 7 bases that match TRBD1. The CDR3 totals 14 residues. The V gene end was trimmed by 6 bases and the J gene end by 8 bases; junction bases not matched to a gene: 13. Germline V gene lookup returns CDR1 SGDLS and CDR2 YYNGEE. In DNA, the CDR3 is TGTGCCAGCACCCGGACAGGAATTCTATCGGAAGCTTTCTTT. Encoded protein: CASTRTGILSEAFF.

The chain combines TRBV14 with TRBJ2-1, with a possible D match to TRBD2 (6 bases). Per the germline V gene, CDR1 is SGHDN and CDR2 is FVKESK. This CDR3 has 11 residues. V shed 4 bases and J shed 10 bases, with 8 bases lying between them. For the CDR3, the DNA is TGTGCCAGCAGCCGGGGACTGGAGCAGTTCTTC. Protein: CASSRGLEQFF.

V usage is TRBV5-4 and J usage is TRBJ2-7; a possible D gene is TRBD1 (5 bases). The ends were cut back, 3 bases at V and 2 bases at J, with 12 bases in the middle. The CDR3 contains 14 residues. Germline CDR1 and CDR2: SGHNT and YYREEE (reference sequence). The CDR3: CASSSTPQAYEQYF. In nucleotides, the CDR3 is TGTGCCAGCAGCTCAACTCCACAGGCCTACGAGCAGTACTTC. The variable domain in full, with the rest retrieved from reference TRBV5-4 and TRBJ2-7, is ETGVTQSPTHLIKTRGQQVTLRCSSQSGHNTVSWYQQALGQGPQFIFQYYREEENGRGNFPPRFSGLQFPNYSSELNVNALELDDSALYLCASSSTPQAYEQYFGPGTRLTVT.

The rearrangement uses TRBV19 and TRBJ2-1; D possibly corresponds to TRBD1 (6 bases). Germline-derived CDR1 and CDR2 are LNHDA and SQIVND (reference sequence). With 7 bases removed from V and 3 bases from J, the gap between germline ends came to 19 bases. The length of the CDR3 is 16 residues. In nucleotides, the CDR3 is TGTGCCAGTACCAATATGGGCAGGGGAGTCTACAATGAGCAGTTCTTC. It yields the protein CASTNMGRGVYNEQFF.

The rearrangement joins TRBV5-5 to TRBJ2-7, with TRBD1 as a possible D gene (5 bases). V shed 2 bases and J shed 1 base, with 7 bases lying between them. The CDR3 is 13 residues long. Germline V gene data show CDR1 as SGHKS and CDR2 as YYEKEE (reference sequence). The CDR3 here is CASSFQGSYEQYF. The DNA for the CDR3 is TGTGCCAGCAGCTTCCAGGGTTCCTACGAGCAGTACTTC.

The gene calls are TRBV19 and TRBJ1-1; TRBD1 matches 8 bases. Germline CDR1 reads LNHDA; CDR2 reads SQIVND (reference sequence). This CDR3 is built from 18 residues. Unmatched junction bases numbered 12, after V lost 3 bases and J lost 0 bases. CDR3 region: CASSIPGGRFLVNTEAFF. The CDR3 bases are TGTGCCAGTAGTATTCCAGGGGGCCGATTTTTGGTGAACACTGAAGCTTTCTTT.

The chain employs TRBV19 and TRBJ2-5, with 8 positions matching TRBD1. Losses at the gene ends were 5 bases for V and 5 bases for J; bases not matched to a gene: 4. Germline values: CDR1 LNHDA, CDR2 SQIVND (reference sequence). The CDR3 is 13 amino acids. The CDR3 nucleotides read TGTGCCAGTAGTCCGGACAGGGATGAGACCCAGTACTTC. This sequence encodes CASSPDRDETQYF.